One sample yielded the 4 T cell receptor beta chains listed below, sequenced in a study of T-cell memory formation after mild COVID-19. TCRdb recomputed calls from the 5' RACE reads with MiXCR, one row per CDR3 protein. The sample holds roughly 370,000 distinct CDR3 sequences, approximately 15% seen once. Sequencing used PBMCs or a T cell subset sorted from them (not recorded which). The receptors were gathered from a man between 18 and 29 years old who had mild COVID-19 (a few samples of this study predate the infection). Cell type and time point are not known.

This sequence joins TRBV29-1 and TRBJ2-3, with TRBD2 matching 8 bases. J was trimmed by 0 bases and V by 4 bases; bases with no gene match: 3. The CDR3 consists of 14 residues. The germline CDR1 and CDR2 sequences are SQVTM and ANQGSEA. The CDR3 DNA is TGCAGCGTTGCCAGCGGGGGAAGCACAGATACGCAGTATTTT. It yields the protein CSVASGGSTDTQYF.

The sample holds a few counts of this clonotype. This chain links TRBV12-3 or TRBV12-4 with TRBJ2-7; TRBD1 matches 8 bases. The CDR3 runs to 14 residues. Germline trimming cut 6 bases from V and 2 bases from J; bases unmatched to any gene: 6. The CDR3, as DNA: TGTGCCAGCAGGACCGGGACAGGACCCTACGAGCAGTACTTC. Its protein product is CASRTGTGPYEQYF.

This chain uses TRBV3-1 with TRBJ2-5, with TRBD1 as a possible D gene (5 bases). V was trimmed by 4 bases and J by 0 bases, leaving 12 bases between them. The CDR3 spans 15 residues. Looked up from germline, CDR1 is LGHDT and CDR2 is YNNKEL (reference sequence). The CDR3 is CASSPGQGHQETQYF. In nucleotides, the CDR3 is TGTGCCAGCAGCCCAGGACAAGGGCACCAAGAGACCCAGTACTTC.

This clonotype was found many times. The CDR3 coding sequence is TGTGCCAGCAGCTTCGCTGGGGCCAACGTCCTGACTTTC. Protein: CASSFAGANVLTF. This chain links TRBV12-3 or TRBV12-4 with TRBJ2-6; D is uncertain. CDR3 length: 13 amino acids. V lost 6 bases, J lost 2 bases, and 5 bases lay in between.